The 10 T cell receptor beta chains presented below share a single source sample, sequenced in a study of cytomegalovirus exposure and HLA in healthy donors. 60 Vbeta and 13 Jbeta primers were used in PCR. Produced via immunoSEQ multiplex PCR; TCRdb's table is partial and in-frame only. The sample contains 100,000 to 150,000 clones, nearly 80% of which appear only once. The sequencing sample was made of PBMCs. These receptors came from a male donor in good health and CMV-seronegative.

A remark on this clone: The same CDR3 also results from other DNA sequences found in this sample. This sequence joins TRBV19 and TRBJ1-5, with 7 bases identical to TRBD1. Germline V gene sequence: CDR1 LNHDA, CDR2 SQIVND (reference sequence). The CDR3 is 16 amino acids. Trimming at V came to 1 base and at J to 0 bases, leaving 3 bases not matched to a gene. CDR3: CASSIGGTDSNQPQHF. DNA for the CDR3: TGTGCCAGTAGTATAGGGGGGACAGATAGCAATCAGCCCCAGCATTTT. Based on the CDR3 plus reference TRBV19 and TRBJ1-5, the full variable domain is DGGITQSPKYLFRKEGQNVTLSCEQNLNHDAMYWYRQDPGQGLRLIYYSQIVNDFQKGDIAEGYSVSREKKESFPLTVTSAQKNPTAFYLCASSIGGTDSNQPQHFGDGTRLSIL.

The CDR3, as DNA: TGCGCCAGCACCTTAGGGACTAGCGGGGGCGATGAGCAGTTCTTC. Translated, it gives CASTLGTSGGDEQFF. The chain uses TRBV5-1 and TRBJ2-1; 14 bases line up with TRBD2. This CDR3 contains 15 residues. Unmatched junction bases numbered 7, after V lost 6 bases and J lost 8 bases. Germline CDR1 SGHRS, CDR2 YFSETQ.

The chain recombines TRBV6-5 with TRBJ1-1, with 9 bases fitting TRBD1. J was trimmed by 4 bases and V by 4 bases; bases with no gene match: 4. Germline CDR1 reads MNHEY; CDR2 reads SVGAGI. This CDR3 spans 14 amino acids. CDR3 residues: CASSSTGGTTEAFF. DNA of the CDR3: TGTGCCAGCAGTTCAACAGGGGGCACCACTGAAGCTTTCTTT.

This chain uses TRBV30 with TRBJ1-2; D call uncertain. Germline V gene data show CDR1 as GTSNPN and CDR2 as SVGIG (reference sequence). The CDR3 runs to 13 residues. V gave up 4 bases and J gave up 2 bases, with 11 bases separating them. In DNA, the CDR3 is TGTGCCTGGAATGAGGTAGCGAACTATGGCTACACCTTC. Its protein is CAWNEVANYGYTF.

The chain carries TRBV10-3 and TRBJ1-6, with a possible D match to TRBD1 (6 bases). Germline V gene sequence: CDR1 ENHRY, CDR2 SYGVKD. Trimming took 3 bases from V and 6 from J, leaving 15 bases between them. The CDR3 is 16 amino acids. The CDR3: CAISEQGGQLNSPLHF. The CDR3, as DNA: TGTGCCATCAGTGAACAGGGCGGGCAGCTTAATTCACCCCTCCACTTT.

J is TRBJ1-2 and V is TRBV25-1; no definite D call. Germline CDR1 MGHDK, CDR2 SYGVNS. The CDR3 covers 17 residues. The germline V and J ends were trimmed by 3 bases and 2 bases, with 19 bases remaining between them. CDR3 DNA sequence: TGTGCCAGCAGTGATCAAACCCGAGGGCAGGCGAACTATGGCTACACCTTC. This gives the protein CASSDQTRGQANYGYTF.

In this sample, this clone turned up a few times. Other nucleotide sequences from this sample produce the same CDR3. V and J are TRBV14 and TRBJ1-2; D gene unclear. Between the trimmed V and J ends, which lost 1 base and 5 bases, there was a span of 5 bases. Germline V CDR1 and CDR2: SGHDN, FVKESK. The CDR3 consists of 12 residues. CDR3 bases: TGTGCCAGCAGCCAAGGAGGGTATGGCTACACCTTC. Amino acids: CASSQGGYGYTF. Drawing the rest from reference TRBV14 and TRBJ1-2, the complete variable domain is EAGVTQFPSHSVIEKGQTVTLRCDPISGHDNLYWYRRVMGKEIKFLLHFVKESKQDESGMPNNRFLAERTGGTYSTLKVQPAELEDSGVYFCASSQGGYGYTFGSGTRLTVV.

The chain joins TRBV6-5 to TRBJ2-3, with no clear D. Trimming removed 2 bases from V and 0 bases from J, with 3 bases in between. The CDR3 extends over 13 amino acids. Germline CDR1 is MNHEY and CDR2 is SVGAGI. CDR3 region: CASSYPSTDTQYF. The CDR3 bases are TGTGCCAGCAGTTACCCTAGCACAGATACGCAGTATTTT.

This chain connects TRBV5-1 to TRBJ2-2; maybe TRBD1 (5 bases). Trimming took off 4 bases at V and 2 bases at J, with 12 bases between the two ends. The CDR3 contains 15 residues. Germline values: CDR1 SGHRS, CDR2 YFSETQ. The CDR3 loop is CASSIGHSNTGELFF. CDR3 bases: TGCGCCAGCAGCATCGGACATTCTAACACCGGGGAGCTGTTTTTT.

The chain joins TRBV2 to TRBJ2-1; 8 bases are a match to TRBD2. The V gene's germline CDR1 is SNHLY and CDR2 FYNNEI. CDR3 size: 14 residues. Trimming cost V 8 bases and J 0 bases; bases outside gene matches: 3. In nucleotides, the CDR3 is TGTGCCAGCCGCGGGGGGAGCTCCTACAATGAGCAGTTCTTC. Protein sequence: CASRGGSSYNEQFF.